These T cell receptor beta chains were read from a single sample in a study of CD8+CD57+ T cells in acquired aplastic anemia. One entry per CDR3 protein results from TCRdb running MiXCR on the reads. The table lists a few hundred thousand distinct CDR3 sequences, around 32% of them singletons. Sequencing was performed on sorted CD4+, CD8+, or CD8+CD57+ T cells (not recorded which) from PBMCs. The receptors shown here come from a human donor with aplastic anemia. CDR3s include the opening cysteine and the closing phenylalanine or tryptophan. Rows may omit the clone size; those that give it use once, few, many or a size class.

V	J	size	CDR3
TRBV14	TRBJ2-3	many	CASSRTSGGADTQYF
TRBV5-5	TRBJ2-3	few	CASSWTGAFTDTQYF
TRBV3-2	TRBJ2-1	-	CASSQLDYNEQFF
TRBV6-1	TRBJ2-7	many	CASRPTSGSVYEQYF
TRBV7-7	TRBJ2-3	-	CASSLASGGAYTQYF
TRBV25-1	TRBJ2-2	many	CASSEPDRTTGELFF
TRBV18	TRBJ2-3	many	CASSPSSADTQYF
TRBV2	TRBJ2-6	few	CASVPRTSGSSGANVLTF
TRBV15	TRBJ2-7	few	CATSRTVSAGRGYEQYF
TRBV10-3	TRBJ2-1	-	CASSSGTAVSGGYNEQFF
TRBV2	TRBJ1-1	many	CASSVVAGAGEAFF
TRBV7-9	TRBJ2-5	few	CASSQAVTQYF
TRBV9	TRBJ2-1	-	CASSVGGGAGNEQFF
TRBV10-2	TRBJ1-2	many	CASSATGEGLYGYTF
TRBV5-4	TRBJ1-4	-	CASKTDSSNEKLFF
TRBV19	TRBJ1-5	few	CASSIFPGVSNQPQHF
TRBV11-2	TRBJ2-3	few	CASSLDAGGTTLVYTQYF
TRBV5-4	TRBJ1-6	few	CASSLAGGGIGFDNSPLHF
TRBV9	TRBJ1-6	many	CASSVVGQDNSPLHF
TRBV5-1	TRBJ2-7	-	CASSLNPAGNGGEQYF
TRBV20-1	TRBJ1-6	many	CSAREQGNNNSPLHF
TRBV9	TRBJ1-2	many	CASSVGGNYGYTF
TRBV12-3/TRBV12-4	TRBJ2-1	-	CASSPTSLYEQFF
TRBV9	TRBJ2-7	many	CASSDSNEQYF
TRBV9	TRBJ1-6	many	CASSPDNNYNSPLHF
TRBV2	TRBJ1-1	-	CASSDQGFMNTEAFF
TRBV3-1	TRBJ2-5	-	CASSQGVHQETQYF
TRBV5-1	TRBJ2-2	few	CASSLNVARTGELFF
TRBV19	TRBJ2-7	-	CASRSGQGAYEQYF
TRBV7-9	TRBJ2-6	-	CACSLTGSSSGANVLTF
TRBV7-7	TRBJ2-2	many	CASSLARHTGELFF
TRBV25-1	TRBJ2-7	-	CASSYSPGVGYEQYF
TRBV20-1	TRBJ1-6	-	CSARDHRGVNSPLHF
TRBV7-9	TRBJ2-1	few	CASSLSGRNEQFF
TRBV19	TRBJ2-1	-	CASSRRGGVVLNEQFF
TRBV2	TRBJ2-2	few	CASRQFTGELFF
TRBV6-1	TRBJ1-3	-	CASRPWKSGNTIYF
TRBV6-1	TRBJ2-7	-	CAGRRRTGISFYEQYF
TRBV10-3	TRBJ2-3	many	CAVRQGTSTDTQYF
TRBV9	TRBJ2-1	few	CASSTNGGGSSYNEQFF
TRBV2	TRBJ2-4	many	CASSSSGRNIQYF
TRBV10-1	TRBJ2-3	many	CASSEIGLAGEQYF
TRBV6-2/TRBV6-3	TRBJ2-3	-	CASSYSIETSGGGYTQYF
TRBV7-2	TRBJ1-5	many	CASSGPTGTQPQHF
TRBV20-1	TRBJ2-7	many	CSARASSEQYF
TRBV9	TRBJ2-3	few	CASSVVAASTDTQYF
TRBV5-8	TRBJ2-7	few	CASSLNGGAKYEQYF
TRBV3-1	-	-	CASSQEQTGGRETQYF
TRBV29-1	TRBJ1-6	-	CSSWTPAYNSPLHF
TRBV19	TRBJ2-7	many	CARKTGGPYEQYF
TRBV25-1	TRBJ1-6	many	CASSETTGPAPLHF
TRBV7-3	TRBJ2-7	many	CASSLTAGASSYEQYF
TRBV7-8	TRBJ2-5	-	CASSPDRGQQETQYF
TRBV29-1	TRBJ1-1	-	CSVRRAAEAFF
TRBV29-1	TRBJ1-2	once	CSVEGRTSYGYTF
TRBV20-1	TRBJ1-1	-	CSGGQEIEAFF
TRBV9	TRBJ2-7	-	CASSTKGTGGAYEQYF
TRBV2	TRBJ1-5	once	CASSDRDLNQPQHF
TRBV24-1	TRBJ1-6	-	CASSRGTAYNSPLHF
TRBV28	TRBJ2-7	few	CASRDRLPSYEQYF